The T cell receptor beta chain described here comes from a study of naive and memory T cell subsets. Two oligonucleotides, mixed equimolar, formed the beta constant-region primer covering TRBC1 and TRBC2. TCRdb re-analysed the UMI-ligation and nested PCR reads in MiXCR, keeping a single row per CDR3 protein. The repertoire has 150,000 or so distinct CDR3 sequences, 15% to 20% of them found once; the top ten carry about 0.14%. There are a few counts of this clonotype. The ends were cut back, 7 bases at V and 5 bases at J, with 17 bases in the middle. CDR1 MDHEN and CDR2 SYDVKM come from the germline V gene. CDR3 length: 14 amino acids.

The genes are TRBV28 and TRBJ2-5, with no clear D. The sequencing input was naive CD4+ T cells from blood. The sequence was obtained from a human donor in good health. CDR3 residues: CASTNPGRQETQYF. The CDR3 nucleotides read TGTGCCAGCACCAATCCCGGCAGGCAGGAGACCCAGTACTTC. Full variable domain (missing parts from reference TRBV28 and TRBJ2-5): DVKVTQSSRYLVKRTGEKVFLECVQDMDHENMFWYRQDPGLGLRLIYFSYDVKMKEKGDIPEGYSVSREKKERFSLILESASTNQTSMYLCASTNPGRQETQYFGPGTRLLVL.